The rows below give T cell receptor beta chains drawn from one sample of a study of blood T cell repertoires in COVID-19. The table came from immunoSEQ multiplex PCR; TCRdb's copy has only in-frame clones and leaves some out. The data contain roughly 500,000 clones, approximately 83% of them singletons. Material for sequencing was peripheral blood. The receptor set was obtained from a human donor in a cohort sampled during active COVID-19. The CDR3 runs from the conserved cysteine through the conserved F or W. D genes are given only for firm matches.

v_gene: TRBV9
j_gene: TRBJ2-1
d_gene: TRBD2
CDR3aa: CASSVTSSGSLGEQFF

v_gene: TRBV6-2/TRBV6-3
j_gene: TRBJ2-5
d_gene: TRBD1
CDR3aa: CASSYSGTGASETQYF

v_gene: TRBV19
j_gene: TRBJ1-2
d_gene: -
CDR3aa: CASSIGSNYGYTF

v_gene: TRBV11-3
j_gene: TRBJ2-1
d_gene: -
CDR3aa: CASSLEGEPYNEQFF

v_gene: TRBV9
j_gene: TRBJ1-5
d_gene: -
CDR3aa: CASSVVRTSRYDQPQHF

v_gene: TRBV5-6
j_gene: TRBJ1-5
d_gene: TRBD1
CDR3aa: CASSLRTGGSNQPQHF

v_gene: TRBV24-1
j_gene: TRBJ2-3
d_gene: -
CDR3aa: CATSDEAGAGTDTQYF

v_gene: TRBV7-8
j_gene: TRBJ2-1
d_gene: TRBD1
CDR3aa: CASSHYRDRSNEQFF

v_gene: TRBV30
j_gene: TRBJ1-1
d_gene: -
CDR3aa: CAWSVNAGTEAFF

v_gene: TRBV29-1
j_gene: TRBJ2-1
d_gene: TRBD1
CDR3aa: CSVALYRQGRSSYNEQFF

v_gene: TRBV11-3
j_gene: TRBJ1-6
d_gene: -
CDR3aa: CASSLDWPHSPLHF

v_gene: TRBV7-2
j_gene: TRBJ2-2
d_gene: TRBD2
CDR3aa: CASNYAGGNTGELFF

v_gene: TRBV9
j_gene: TRBJ2-1
d_gene: -
CDR3aa: CGVAKFYNEQFF

v_gene: TRBV6-5
j_gene: TRBJ1-1
d_gene: -
CDR3aa: CASSWNRDAEAFF

v_gene: TRBV30
j_gene: TRBJ2-5
d_gene: TRBD1
CDR3aa: CAWSNSLGQGQETQYF

v_gene: TRBV7-9
j_gene: TRBJ1-4
d_gene: TRBD1
CDR3aa: CASSPRGQGNEKLFF

v_gene: TRBV30
j_gene: TRBJ2-3
d_gene: -
CDR3aa: CAWSGGGGSTDTQYF

v_gene: TRBV9
j_gene: TRBJ2-2
d_gene: -
CDR3aa: CASSLGGGVTGELFF

v_gene: TRBV4-1
j_gene: TRBJ2-3
d_gene: TRBD2
CDR3aa: CASSPSQREAGDTQYF

v_gene: TRBV11-3
j_gene: TRBJ2-5
d_gene: -
CDR3aa: CASSGNLGAQYF

v_gene: TRBV30
j_gene: TRBJ1-2
d_gene: -
CDR3aa: CAWSVTVNYGYTF

v_gene: TRBV18
j_gene: TRBJ1-1
d_gene: -
CDR3aa: CASSPSRAEAFF

v_gene: TRBV9
j_gene: TRBJ2-2
d_gene: TRBD1
CDR3aa: CASSVNPGQGLTGELFF

v_gene: TRBV4-2
j_gene: TRBJ1-4
d_gene: TRBD1
CDR3aa: CASSQVGQGAVGNEKLFF

v_gene: TRBV25-1
j_gene: TRBJ2-7
d_gene: -
CDR3aa: CASSPGGAGSHEQYF

v_gene: TRBV4-2
j_gene: TRBJ2-1
d_gene: TRBD2
CDR3aa: CASSPRLAGGFSSYNEQFF

v_gene: TRBV28
j_gene: TRBJ1-2
d_gene: TRBD1
CDR3aa: CASSPRQGIYGYTF

v_gene: TRBV27
j_gene: TRBJ1-1
d_gene: -
CDR3aa: CASSSGQQRESNTEAFF

v_gene: TRBV24-1
j_gene: TRBJ1-1
d_gene: -
CDR3aa: CATSRGTEAFF

v_gene: TRBV5-4
j_gene: TRBJ1-1
d_gene: -
CDR3aa: CASSAGAYNTEAFF

v_gene: TRBV6-5
j_gene: TRBJ1-5
d_gene: -
CDR3aa: CASSYSGLQGNQPQHF

v_gene: TRBV7-8
j_gene: TRBJ2-2
d_gene: TRBD2
CDR3aa: CASSLRAGGTTNTGELFF

v_gene: TRBV7-6
j_gene: TRBJ2-2
d_gene: TRBD2
CDR3aa: CASSLANFRTSLSGELFF

v_gene: TRBV24-1
j_gene: TRBJ1-3
d_gene: -
CDR3aa: CATSDARGSGNTIYF

v_gene: TRBV29-1
j_gene: TRBJ2-7
d_gene: -
CDR3aa: CSVEDRRGYEQYF

v_gene: TRBV2
j_gene: TRBJ2-2
d_gene: TRBD2
CDR3aa: CASRPGLAGALGSGELFF

v_gene: TRBV24-1
j_gene: TRBJ2-1
d_gene: -
CDR3aa: CATSDTYNEQFF

v_gene: TRBV18
j_gene: TRBJ2-5
d_gene: -
CDR3aa: CASSPVVETQYF

v_gene: TRBV6-5
j_gene: TRBJ1-3
d_gene: TRBD1
CDR3aa: CASRTGVRDTIYF

v_gene: TRBV7-3
j_gene: TRBJ2-2
d_gene: -
CDR3aa: CASSLIAANTGELFF

v_gene: TRBV11-3
j_gene: TRBJ2-1
d_gene: -
CDR3aa: CASSLDSRRLGDNEQFF

v_gene: TRBV28
j_gene: TRBJ2-3
d_gene: TRBD2
CDR3aa: CASTLGGGRTDTQYF

v_gene: TRBV5-1
j_gene: TRBJ2-7
d_gene: -
CDR3aa: CASSLEGDSYEQYF

v_gene: TRBV11-2
j_gene: TRBJ1-1
d_gene: -
CDR3aa: CASSFYEGRTNTEAFF

v_gene: TRBV6-1
j_gene: TRBJ1-2
d_gene: -
CDR3aa: CASSEMWGSDGYTF

v_gene: TRBV6-5
j_gene: TRBJ1-1
d_gene: TRBD1
CDR3aa: CATLEGQGRAFF

v_gene: TRBV27
j_gene: TRBJ2-3
d_gene: TRBD2
CDR3aa: CASSLYAPGGLTSTDTQYF